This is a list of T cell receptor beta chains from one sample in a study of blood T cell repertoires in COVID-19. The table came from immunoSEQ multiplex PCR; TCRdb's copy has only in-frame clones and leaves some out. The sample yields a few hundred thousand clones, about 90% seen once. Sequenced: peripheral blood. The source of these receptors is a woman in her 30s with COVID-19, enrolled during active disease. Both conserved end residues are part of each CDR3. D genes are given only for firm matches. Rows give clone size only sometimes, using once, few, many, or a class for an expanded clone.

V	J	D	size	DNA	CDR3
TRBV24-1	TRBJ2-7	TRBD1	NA	TGTGCCACAGGGACAGGCTACGAGCAGTACTTC	CATGTGYEQYF
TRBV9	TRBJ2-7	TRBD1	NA	TGTGCCAGCAGCGCCGGACAGGTAGGGTACGAGCAGTACTTC	CASSAGQVGYEQYF
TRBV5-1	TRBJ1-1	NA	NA	TGCGCCAGCAGCTTCCAGGGTGAAGCTTTCTTT	CASSFQGEAFF
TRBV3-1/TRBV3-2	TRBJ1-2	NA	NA	TGTGCCAGCAGCCAAGATAGGAGTTTGTATGGCTACACCTTC	CASSQDRSLYGYTF
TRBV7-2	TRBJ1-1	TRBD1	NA	TGTGCCAGCAGCACTCGACAGGGGAACACTGAAGCTTTCTTT	CASSTRQGNTEAFF
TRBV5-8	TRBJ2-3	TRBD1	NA	TGTGCCAGCAGCTTCCGACAGGGGAGCACAGATACGCAGTATTTT	CASSFRQGSTDTQYF
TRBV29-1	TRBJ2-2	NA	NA	TGCAGCGTCCAGGACAGAACGAACACCGGGGAGCTGTTTTTT	CSVQDRTNTGELFF
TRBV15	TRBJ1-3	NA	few	TGTGCCACCAACAACGGGTTCTCTGGAAACACCATATATTTT	CATNNGFSGNTIYF
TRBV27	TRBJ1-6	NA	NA	TGTGCCAGCAGTTTATTCCGACTGGACTCCGATAATTCACCCCTCCACTTT	CASSLFRLDSDNSPLHF
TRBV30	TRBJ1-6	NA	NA	TGTGCCTGGGAACCCGGAGATTCACCCCTCCACTTT	CAWEPGDSPLHF
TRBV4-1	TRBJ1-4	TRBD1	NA	TGCGCCAGCAGCGGACAACAGGGGGCAACTAATGAAAAACTGTTTTTT	CASSGQQGATNEKLFF
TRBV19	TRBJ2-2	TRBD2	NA	TGTGCCAGTAGTTTTAGCGGGAGTCTCCGCGGGGAGCTGTTTTTT	CASSFSGSLRGELFF
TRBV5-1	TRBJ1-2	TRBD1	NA	TGCGCCAGCAGCGCTGGGACAGGGGGAAACTATGGCTACACCTTC	CASSAGTGGNYGYTF
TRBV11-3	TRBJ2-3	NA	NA	TGTGCCAGCAGTCCGGGACTGGGAACAGATACGCAGTATTTT	CASSPGLGTDTQYF
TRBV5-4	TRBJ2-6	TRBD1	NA	TGTGCCAGCAGCTTAACAGGGGCTGGGGCCAACGTCCTGACTTTC	CASSLTGAGANVLTF
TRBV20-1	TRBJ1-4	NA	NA	TGCAGTGCTAGTCTAAGGGGAAGAGGAGATGAAAAACTGTTTTTT	CSASLRGRGDEKLFF
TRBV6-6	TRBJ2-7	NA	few	TGTGCCAGCAGTGCTAGTAGCTACGAGCAGTACTTC	CASSASSYEQYF
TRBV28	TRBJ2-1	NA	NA	TGTGCCAGCAGGGGCCTTTATCGGCAGGGCAATGAGCAGTTCTTC	CASRGLYRQGNEQFF
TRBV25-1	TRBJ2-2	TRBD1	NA	TGTGCCAGCAGGAGACAGGGGTTGAACACCGGGGAGCTGTTTTTT	CASRRQGLNTGELFF
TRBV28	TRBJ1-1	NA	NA	TGTGCCAGCAGCGACAGGTTAAACACTGAAGCTTTCTTT	CASSDRLNTEAFF
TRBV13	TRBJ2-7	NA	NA	TGTGCCAGCAGCTCCGGGACTGCCTACGAGCAGTACTTC	CASSSGTAYEQYF
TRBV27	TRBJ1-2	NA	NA	TGTGCCAGCAGTCTGATAGGGGGATTCTCCGGCTACACCTTC	CASSLIGGFSGYTF
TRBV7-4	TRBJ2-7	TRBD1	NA	TGTGCCAGCAGCGCACAGGGGGGCAGCTCCTACGAGCAGTACTTC	CASSAQGGSSYEQYF